The 13 T cell receptor beta chains below all came from one sample that was sequenced in a study of human T cells and chemical hapten exposure. TCRdb fed the RACE reads into MiXCR, producing one record per CDR3 protein. The sample yields about 48,000 distinct CDR3 sequences, 9% to 10% seen once. Documented time point: patch test 3, about 24 weeks after DPC sensitization. Described treatment: therapeutic diphenylcyclopropenone sensitization with weekly scalp DPC. The specimen comprised whole blood, sampled in connection with sensitization to the hapten diphenylcyclopropenone (DPC). The origin of the receptors is a woman between 40 and 50 years old with alopecia areata. Some clones in this sample may be carry-over from other donors' samples.

In this sample, this clonotype turned up many times. The V call is TRBV2, the J call TRBJ2-7; D is uncertain. Germline lookup yields CDR1 SNHLY and CDR2 FYNNEI. This CDR3 contains 11 residues. V dropped 8 bases and J dropped 5 bases, with 10 bases sitting between them. The chain's CDR3 is CASDQRDEQYF. CDR3 DNA: TGTGCCAGCGACCAGCGAGACGAGCAGTACTTC.

This clonotype was detected many times. The rearrangement uses TRBV29-1 and TRBJ2-3; 11 nucleotides line up with TRBD1. The trim removed 6 bases at V and 11 bases at J, leaving 10 bases unmatched. Germline-derived CDR1 and CDR2 are SQVTM and ANQGSEA. The length of the CDR3 is 13 residues. The CDR3 protein is CSVDRGQFRGQYF. The CDR3 bases are TGCAGCGTGGACAGGGGGCAATTCAGGGGGCAGTATTTT.

This clonotype is categorized as large. The chain employs TRBV24-1 and TRBJ1-5, with D perhaps TRBD1 (5 bases). CDR1 KGHDR and CDR2 SFDVKD come from the germline V gene. This CDR3 region has 16 residues. V gave up 9 bases and J gave up 2 bases, with 19 bases separating them. CDR3 bases: TGTGCCACCGGCCCCGGCAGGGAGGTAGGCAATCAGCCCCAGCATTTT. It is translated as CATGPGREVGNQPQHF.

V gene TRBV5-5 combines with J gene TRBJ1-2, with TRBD1 matching over 7 bases. J gave up 2 bases and V 4 bases, and 5 bases lay outside the gene matches. CDR3 length: 14 residues. Germline-derived CDR1 and CDR2 are SGHKS and YYEKEE (reference sequence). The DNA of the CDR3 is TGTGCCAGCAGCCGGGACAGTGTAAACTATGGCTACACCTTC. Its protein is CASSRDSVNYGYTF.

Within the sample, this clonotype is medium-sized (0.01 to 0.1%). This sequence joins TRBV7-6 and TRBJ2-7; either TRBD1 or TRBD2 may fit D (5 bases each). The germline CDR1 and CDR2 sequences are SGHVS and FNYEAQ. The V and J ends lost 1 base and 5 bases respectively, with 12 bases between them. This CDR3 contains 14 residues. This CDR3 reads CASSLVEGMDEQYF. The CDR3, as DNA: TGTGCCAGCAGCTTAGTAGAGGGGATGGACGAGCAGTACTTC.

The rearrangement joins TRBV2 to TRBJ2-7; no clear D gene. Trimming cost V 6 bases and J 3 bases, with 12 bases left between them. CDR1 and CDR2 (germline): SNHLY, FYNNEI. The CDR3 contains 13 residues. In DNA, the CDR3 is TGTGCCAGCAGGCAGGAACAAAGCTACGAGCAGTACTTC. It is translated as CASRQEQSYEQYF.

This clonotype was found a few times. CDR3 residues: CASSTFIPPGGHNQPQHF. CDR3 DNA sequence: TGTGCCAGTAGTACCTTTATCCCTCCCGGGGGCCACAATCAGCCCCAGCATTTT. The chain couples TRBV19 to TRBJ1-5, with TRBD1 as a possible D gene (6 bases). The CDR3 is 18 residues long. V lost 4 bases to trimming and J lost 3 bases, with 22 bases between them. Per the germline V gene, CDR1 is LNHDA and CDR2 is SQIVND (reference sequence). Full variable domain (missing parts from reference TRBV19 and TRBJ1-5): DGGITQSPKYLFRKEGQNVTLSCEQNLNHDAMYWYRQDPGQGLRLIYYSQIVNDFQKGDIAEGYSVSREKKESFPLTVTSAQKNPTAFYLCASSTFIPPGGHNQPQHFGDGTRLSIL.

This clonotype appeared many times. V and J are TRBV6-2 or TRBV6-3 and TRBJ2-2; TRBD2 is a possible D gene (5 bases). The CDR3 contains 13 residues. CDR1 MNHEY and CDR2 SVGEGT come from the germline V gene. V was pared by 6 bases and J by 6 bases, with 11 bases between. The chain's CDR3 is CASSLMDSGELFF. The CDR3 DNA follows: TGTGCCAGCAGCCTAATGGACTCCGGGGAGCTGTTTTTT.

The CDR3 is CASSVQGILNEQFF. DNA for the CDR3: TGTGCCAGCAGTGTACAGGGGATACTCAATGAGCAGTTCTTC. The V call is TRBV2, the J call TRBJ2-1; 7 nucleotides agree with TRBD1. Per germline, CDR1 SNHLY and CDR2 FYNNEI. With 4 bases clipped from V and 6 bases from J, the junction kept 6 bases outside the gene matches. The CDR3 has 14 amino acids.

This clonotype occurred many times. The CDR3 loop is CASKTPDRTAYNSPLHF. In nucleotides, the CDR3 is TGTGCCAGCAAAACCCCCGATAGGACAGCTTATAATTCACCCCTCCACTTT. The chain employs TRBV7-2 and TRBJ1-6, with D tentatively TRBD1 (6 bases). The CDR3 runs to 17 residues. CDR1 and CDR2 from the germline V gene are SGHTA and FQGNSA. Between the trimmed V and J ends, which lost 7 bases and 4 bases, there was a span of 20 bases. Filled out from reference TRBV7-2 and TRBJ1-6, the complete variable domain reads GAGVSQSPSNKVTEKGKDVELRCDPISGHTALYWYRQSLGQGLEFLIYFQGNSAPDKSGLPSDRFSAERTGGSVSTLTIQRTQQEDSAVYLCASKTPDRTAYNSPLHFGNGTRLTVT.

This clonotype has only a few counts. The rearrangement links TRBV20-1 to TRBJ2-4; D is undetermined. This CDR3 comprises 15 residues. Trimming took 3 bases from V and 0 from J, leaving 12 bases between them. Germline assignment: CDR1 DFQATT and CDR2 SNEGSKA (reference sequence). This chain's CDR3 is CSASPKGVAKNIQYF. CDR3 in DNA: TGCAGTGCTAGTCCTAAAGGCGTAGCCAAAAACATTCAGTACTTC.

This clonotype occurred a few times. The chain joins TRBV3-1 to TRBJ1-4; 7 bases match TRBD1. CDR1 is LGHDT, CDR2 YNNKEL, per germline (reference sequence). After removal of 1 base from V and 8 bases from J, the junction contained 7 bases not matched to a gene. The CDR3 is 15 residues long. CDR3 protein: CASSQVTGLGEKLFF. The CDR3 DNA sequence: TGTGCCAGCAGCCAAGTGACAGGGCTGGGCGAAAAACTGTTTTTT.

By proportion, this clonotype is medium-sized. The chain carries TRBV23-1 and TRBJ2-3; 13 bases are shared with TRBD2. TRBV23-1 is annotated as an ORF whose role is uncertain. This CDR3 is built from 20 residues. The junction had 16 bases not matched to a gene; V was cut back by 0 bases and J by 7 bases. This CDR3 reads CASSQSPLLAGGWIHYTQYF. The CDR3 nucleotides are TGCGCCAGCAGTCAATCCCCCTTACTAGCGGGGGGGTGGATCCACTATACGCAGTATTTT.